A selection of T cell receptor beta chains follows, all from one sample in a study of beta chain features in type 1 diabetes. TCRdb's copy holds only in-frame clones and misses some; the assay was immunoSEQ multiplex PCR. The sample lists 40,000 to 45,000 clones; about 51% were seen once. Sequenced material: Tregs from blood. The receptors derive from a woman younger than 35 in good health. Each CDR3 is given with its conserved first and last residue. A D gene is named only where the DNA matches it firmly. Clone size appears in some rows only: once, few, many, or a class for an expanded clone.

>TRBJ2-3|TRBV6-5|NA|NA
CASSRGGRAADTQYF
TGTGCCAGCAGTCGCGGTGGCAGGGCGGCAGATACGCAGTATTTT
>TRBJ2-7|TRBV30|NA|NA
CAWSVKDLYEQYF
TGTGCCTGGAGTGTAAAGGACTTATACGAGCAGTACTTC
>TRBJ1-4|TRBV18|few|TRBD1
CASSPTGVGTNEKLFF
TGTGCCAGCTCACCGACAGGGGTTGGGACTAATGAAAAACTGTTTTTT
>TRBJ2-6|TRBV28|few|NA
CATRGRSGANVLTF
TGTGCCACCCGCGGGCGTTCAGGGGCCAACGTCCTGACTTTC
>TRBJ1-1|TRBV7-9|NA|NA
CASSARGRNTEAFF
TGTGCCAGCAGCGCCAGGGGAAGGAACACTGAAGCTTTCTTT
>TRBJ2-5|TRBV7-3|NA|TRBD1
CASSRSQGAWETQYF
TGTGCCAGCAGCCGCTCACAGGGGGCTTGGGAGACCCAGTACTTC
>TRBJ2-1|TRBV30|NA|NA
CAWSVEERARNEQFF
TGTGCCTGGAGTGTTGAGGAGAGGGCCCGCAATGAGCAGTTCTTC
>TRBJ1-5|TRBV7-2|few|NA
CASSLGGPGQPQHF
TGTGCCAGCAGCTTAGGGGGGCCAGGTCAGCCCCAGCATTTT
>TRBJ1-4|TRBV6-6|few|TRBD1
CASSYSRDSEKLFF
TGTGCCAGCAGTTACTCCCGGGACAGCGAAAAACTGTTTTTT
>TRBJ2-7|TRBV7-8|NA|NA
CASSLGGWPEQYF
TGTGCCAGCAGCTTAGGCGGGTGGCCCGAGCAGTACTTC
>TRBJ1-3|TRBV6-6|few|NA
CASSSPTVGGNTIYF
TGTGCCAGCAGTTCACCGACAGTCGGTGGAAACACCATATATTTT